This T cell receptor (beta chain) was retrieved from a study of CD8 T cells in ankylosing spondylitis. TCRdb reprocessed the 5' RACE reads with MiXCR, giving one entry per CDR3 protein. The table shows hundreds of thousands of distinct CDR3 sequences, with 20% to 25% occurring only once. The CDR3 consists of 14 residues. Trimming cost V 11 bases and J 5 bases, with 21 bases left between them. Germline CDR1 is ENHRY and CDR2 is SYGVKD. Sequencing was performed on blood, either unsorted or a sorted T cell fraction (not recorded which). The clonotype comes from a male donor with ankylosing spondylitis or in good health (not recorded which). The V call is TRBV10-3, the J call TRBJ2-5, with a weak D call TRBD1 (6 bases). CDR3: CASGDGQTSETQYF. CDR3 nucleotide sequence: TGTGCCTCCGGGGATGGACAGACGAGTGAGACCCAGTACTTC.